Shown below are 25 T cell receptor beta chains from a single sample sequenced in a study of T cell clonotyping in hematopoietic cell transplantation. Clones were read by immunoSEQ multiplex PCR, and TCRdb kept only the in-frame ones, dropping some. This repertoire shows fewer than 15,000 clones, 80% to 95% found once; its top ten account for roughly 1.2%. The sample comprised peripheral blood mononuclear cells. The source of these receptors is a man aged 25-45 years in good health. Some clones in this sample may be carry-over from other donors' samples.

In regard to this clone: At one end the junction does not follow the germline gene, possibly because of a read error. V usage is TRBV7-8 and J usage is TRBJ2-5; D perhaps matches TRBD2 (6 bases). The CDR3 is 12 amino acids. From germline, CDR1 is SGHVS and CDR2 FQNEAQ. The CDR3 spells CASSIAEETQYF. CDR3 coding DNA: TGTGCCAGCAGCATAGCGGAAGAGACCCAGTACTTC.

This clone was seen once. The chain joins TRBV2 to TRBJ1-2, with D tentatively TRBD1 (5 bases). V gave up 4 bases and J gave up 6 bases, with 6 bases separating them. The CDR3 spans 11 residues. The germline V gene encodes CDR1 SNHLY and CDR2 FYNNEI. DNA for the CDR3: TGTGCCAGCAGTGCCAGGGATGGCTACACCTTC. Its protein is CASSARDGYTF.

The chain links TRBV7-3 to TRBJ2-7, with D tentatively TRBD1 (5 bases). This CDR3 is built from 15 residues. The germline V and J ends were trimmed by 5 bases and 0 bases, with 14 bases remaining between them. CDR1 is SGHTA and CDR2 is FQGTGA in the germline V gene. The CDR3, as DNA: TGTGCCAGCAGCCTAGGTAAAGGGGCCTCCTACGAGCAGTACTTC. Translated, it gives CASSLGKGASYEQYF.

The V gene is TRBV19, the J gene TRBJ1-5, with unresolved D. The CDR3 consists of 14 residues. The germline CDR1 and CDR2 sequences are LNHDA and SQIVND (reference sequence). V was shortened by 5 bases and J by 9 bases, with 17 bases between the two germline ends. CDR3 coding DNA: TGTGCCAGTAGTTCGCTCAAAAACAGTGCGCCCCAGCATTTT. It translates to CASSSLKNSAPQHF.

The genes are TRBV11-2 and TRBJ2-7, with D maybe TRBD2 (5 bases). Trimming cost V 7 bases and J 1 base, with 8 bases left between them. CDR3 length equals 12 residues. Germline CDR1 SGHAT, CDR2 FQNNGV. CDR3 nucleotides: TGTGCCAGCAAGGACTGGTCCTACGAGCAGTACTTC. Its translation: CASKDWSYEQYF.

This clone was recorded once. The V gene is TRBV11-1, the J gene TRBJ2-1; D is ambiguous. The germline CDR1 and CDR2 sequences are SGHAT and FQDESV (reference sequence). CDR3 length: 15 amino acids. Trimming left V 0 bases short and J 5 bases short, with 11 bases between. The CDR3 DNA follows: TGTGCCAGCAGCTTAGCTGGCGTGGTAGACAATGAGCAGTTCTTC. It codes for CASSLAGVVDNEQFF.

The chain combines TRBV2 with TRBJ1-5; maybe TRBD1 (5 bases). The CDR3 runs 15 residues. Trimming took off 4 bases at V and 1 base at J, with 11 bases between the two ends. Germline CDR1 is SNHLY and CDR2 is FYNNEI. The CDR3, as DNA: TGTGCCAGCAGTGGAGGAGGGGCGAGCAATCAGCCCCAGCATTTT. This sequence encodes CASSGGGASNQPQHF.

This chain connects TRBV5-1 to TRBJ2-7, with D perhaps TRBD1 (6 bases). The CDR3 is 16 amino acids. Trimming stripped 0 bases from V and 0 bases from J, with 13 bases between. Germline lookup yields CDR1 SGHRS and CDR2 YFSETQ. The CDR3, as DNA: TGCGCCAGCAGCTTGGGCCTTGGGGGCAGCTCCTACGAGCAGTACTTC. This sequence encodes CASSLGLGGSSYEQYF.

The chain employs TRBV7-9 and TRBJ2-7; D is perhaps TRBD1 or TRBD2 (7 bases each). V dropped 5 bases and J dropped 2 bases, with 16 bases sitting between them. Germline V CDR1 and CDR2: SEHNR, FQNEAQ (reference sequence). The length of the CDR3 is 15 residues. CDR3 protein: CASSRGPGGTYEQYF. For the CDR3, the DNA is TGTGCCAGCAGCAGGGGGCCCGGGGGGACCTACGAGCAGTACTTC.

The CDR3 reads CASSLVGDYEQYF. The CDR3 DNA reads as TGCGCCAGCAGCTTGGTGGGGGACTACGAGCAGTACTTC. The J gene is TRBJ2-7, the V gene TRBV5-1; D possibly matches TRBD1 or TRBD2 (5 bases each). Per the germline V gene, CDR1 is SGHRS and CDR2 is YFSETQ. The CDR3 has 13 residues. Trimming left V 0 bases short and J 3 bases short, with 7 bases between.

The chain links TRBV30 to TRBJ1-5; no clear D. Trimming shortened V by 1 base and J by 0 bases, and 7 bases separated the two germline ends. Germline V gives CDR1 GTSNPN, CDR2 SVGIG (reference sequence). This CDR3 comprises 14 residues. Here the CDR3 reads CAWSEGFSNQPQHF. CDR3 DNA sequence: TGTGCCTGGAGTGAGGGCTTTAGCAATCAGCCCCAGCATTTT.

The chain's CDR3 is CSVWSQPQHF. In DNA form, the CDR3 reads TGCAGCGTTTGGTCTCAGCCCCAGCATTTT. This chain joins TRBV29-1 and TRBJ1-5, with unresolved D. From germline, CDR1 is SQVTM and CDR2 ANQGSEA. The CDR3 spans 10 residues. Trimming left V 5 bases short and J 6 bases short, with 5 bases between.

CDR3 in DNA: TGTGCCAGCAGTCGGGGGGGCGATGGCAATCAGCCCCAGCATTTT. Its translation is CASSRGGDGNQPQHF. The chain is built from TRBV6-1 and TRBJ1-5; tentatively, D is TRBD1 (6 bases). This CDR3 contains 15 residues. Germline V gives CDR1 MNHNS, CDR2 SASEGT. V was pared by 5 bases and J by 2 bases, with 13 bases between.

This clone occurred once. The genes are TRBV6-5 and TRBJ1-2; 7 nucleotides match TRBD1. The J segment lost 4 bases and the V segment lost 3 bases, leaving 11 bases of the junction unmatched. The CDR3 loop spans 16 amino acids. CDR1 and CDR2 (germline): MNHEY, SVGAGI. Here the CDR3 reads CASSYWNRGSAYGYTF. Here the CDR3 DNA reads TGTGCCAGCAGTTATTGGAACAGGGGATCCGCCTATGGCTACACCTTC.

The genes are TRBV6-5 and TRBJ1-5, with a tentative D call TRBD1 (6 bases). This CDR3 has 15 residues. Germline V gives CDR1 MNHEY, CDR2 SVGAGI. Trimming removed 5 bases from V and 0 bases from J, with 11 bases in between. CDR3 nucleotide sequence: TGTGCCAGCAGTCGGACAGTCTATAGCAATCAGCCCCAGCATTTT. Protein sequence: CASSRTVYSNQPQHF.

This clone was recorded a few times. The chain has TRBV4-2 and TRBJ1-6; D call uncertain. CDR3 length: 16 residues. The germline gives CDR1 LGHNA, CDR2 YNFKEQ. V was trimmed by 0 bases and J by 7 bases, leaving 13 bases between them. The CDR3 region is CASSQDTNSFNSPLHF. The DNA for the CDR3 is TGTGCCAGCAGCCAAGATACCAACAGTTTCAATTCACCCCTCCACTTT.

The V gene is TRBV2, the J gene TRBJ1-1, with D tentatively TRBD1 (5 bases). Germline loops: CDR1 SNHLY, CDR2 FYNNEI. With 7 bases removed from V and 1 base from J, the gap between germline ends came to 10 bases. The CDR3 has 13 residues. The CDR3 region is CASTTVENTEAFF. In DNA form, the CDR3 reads TGTGCCAGCACGACAGTAGAGAACACTGAAGCTTTCTTT.

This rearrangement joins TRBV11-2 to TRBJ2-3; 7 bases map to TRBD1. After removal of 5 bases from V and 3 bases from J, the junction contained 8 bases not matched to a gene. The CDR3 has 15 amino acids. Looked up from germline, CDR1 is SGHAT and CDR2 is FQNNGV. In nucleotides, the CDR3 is TGTGCCAGCAGCCCCCGACAGGGCTGGACAGATACGCAGTATTTT. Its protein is CASSPRQGWTDTQYF.

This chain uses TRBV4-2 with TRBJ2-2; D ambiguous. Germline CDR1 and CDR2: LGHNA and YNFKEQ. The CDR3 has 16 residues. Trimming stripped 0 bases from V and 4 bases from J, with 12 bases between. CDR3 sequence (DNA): TGTGCCAGCAGCCAAGAAGTGCAGCCTGGCACCGGGGAGCTGTTTTTT. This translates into CASSQEVQPGTGELFF.

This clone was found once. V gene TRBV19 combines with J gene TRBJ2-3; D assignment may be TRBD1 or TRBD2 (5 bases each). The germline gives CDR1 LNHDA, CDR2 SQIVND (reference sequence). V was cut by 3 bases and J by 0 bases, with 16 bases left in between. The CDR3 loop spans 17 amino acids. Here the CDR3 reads CASSIGGGRASTDTQYF. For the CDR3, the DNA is TGTGCCAGTAGTATTGGTGGGGGAAGGGCTAGCACAGATACGCAGTATTTT.

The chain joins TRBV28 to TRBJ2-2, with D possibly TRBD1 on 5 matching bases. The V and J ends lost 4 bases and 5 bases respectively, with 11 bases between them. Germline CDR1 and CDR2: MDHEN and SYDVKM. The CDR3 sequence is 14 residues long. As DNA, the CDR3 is TGTGCCAGCAGTTCCCAGGGAAGAACCGGGGAGCTGTTTTTT. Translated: CASSSQGRTGELFF.

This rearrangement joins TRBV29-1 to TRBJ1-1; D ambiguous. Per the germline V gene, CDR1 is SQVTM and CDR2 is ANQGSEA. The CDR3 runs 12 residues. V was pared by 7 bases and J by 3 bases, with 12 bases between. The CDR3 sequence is CSGGRADTEAFF. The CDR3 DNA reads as TGCAGCGGTGGTCGGGCGGACACTGAAGCTTTCTTT.

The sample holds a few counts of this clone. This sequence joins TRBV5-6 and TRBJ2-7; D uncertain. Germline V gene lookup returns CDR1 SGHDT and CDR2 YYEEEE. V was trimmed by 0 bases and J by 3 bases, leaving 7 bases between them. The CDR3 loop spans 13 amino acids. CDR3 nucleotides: TGTGCCAGCAGCTTGGAGGGTCGCTACGAGCAGTACTTC. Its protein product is CASSLEGRYEQYF.

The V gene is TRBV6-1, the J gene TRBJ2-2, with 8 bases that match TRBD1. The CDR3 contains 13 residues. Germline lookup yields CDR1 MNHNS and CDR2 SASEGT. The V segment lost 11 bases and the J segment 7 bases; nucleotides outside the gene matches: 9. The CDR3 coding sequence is TGTGCCGAGGGTCAGGGGGCAAGCGGGGAGCTGTTTTTT. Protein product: CAEGQGASGELFF.

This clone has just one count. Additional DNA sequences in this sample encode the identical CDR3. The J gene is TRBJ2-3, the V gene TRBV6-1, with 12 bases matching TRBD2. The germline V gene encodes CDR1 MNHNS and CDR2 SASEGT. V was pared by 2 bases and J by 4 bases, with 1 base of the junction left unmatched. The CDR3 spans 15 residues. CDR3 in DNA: TGTGCCAGCAGTGAACTAGCGGGGGGGCCAGATACGCAGTATTTT. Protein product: CASSELAGGPDTQYF.